This T cell receptor (beta chain) was captured in a study of blood T cell repertoires in COVID-19. The overall study: Acute-phase and convalescent COVID-19 samples originated in the United States, Italy and Spain. PBMCs, B-cell-depleted T cells, or T cells provided the cDNA or gDNA that made up the material.

Original analysis: Reference gene primers were amplified, and this amplification served to estimate nucleated cell counts. Measured with immunoSEQ multiplex PCR; TCRdb has only the in-frame clones, and not every one. V and J calls plus clone size are reproduced from that table; the DNA served to infer D and trimming. The table shows roughly 150,000 clones, with approximately 88% occurring only once. CDR3 length: 13 amino acids. With 6 bases removed from V and 2 bases from J, the gap between germline ends came to 10 bases. The germline gives CDR1 ENHRY, CDR2 SYGVKD. This sequence originates from an elderly woman with active or convalescent COVID-19. Sequencing was performed on peripheral blood. The genes are TRBV10-3 and TRBJ1-1; D gene uncertain. The CDR3 coding sequence is TGTGCCATCAGGAGAGACAAAAACACTGAAGCTTTCTTT. The encoded protein is CAIRRDKNTEAFF.